This T cell receptor (beta chain) was sequenced during a study of T-cell memory formation after mild COVID-19. At the level of the study: TCR clusters showed largely donor specificity.

This clonotype was detected a few times. Its antigen is not identified. MiXCR, applied by TCRdb to the 5' RACE reads, yields one record per CDR3 protein. The sample lists hundreds of thousands of distinct CDR3 sequences, 20% occurring once. Broader study findings: The main location of contracting CD4+ clones was CM and EM, and that of contracting CD8+ clones was EMRA.

Germline V gene sequence: CDR1 SEHNR, CDR2 FQNEAQ (reference sequence). CDR3 length equals 14 residues. Trimming removed 1 base from V and 2 bases from J, with 8 bases in between. This chain connects TRBV7-9 to TRBJ2-5, with D possibly matching TRBD2 (5 bases). The TCR was taken from an adult woman who had mild COVID-19 (a few samples of this study predate the infection). Cell type and time point are not known. Material: PBMCs or a T cell subset sorted from them (not recorded which). The CDR3 sequence: CASSLGLNQETQYF. The CDR3 DNA reads TGTGCCAGCAGCTTAGGACTAAATCAAGAGACCCAGTACTTC.